Listed here is a single T cell receptor (beta chain). The data originate from a study of blood T cell repertoires in COVID-19. Across the whole study: Sites across the United States, Italy and Spain contributed samples from acute and convalescent COVID-19. The analysed material was cDNA or gDNA that came from T cells, B-cell-depleted T cells, or PBMCs.

The junction had 6 bases not matched to a gene; V was cut back by 3 bases and J by 5 bases. The CDR3 has 14 amino acids. CDR1 and CDR2 (germline): SGDLS, YYNGEE. Per the study methods: Estimates of nucleated cell counts were drawn from the amplification of reference gene primers. Data came from immunoSEQ multiplex PCR; TCRdb stores just in-frame clones and leaves some out. For V, J and clone size, that table is used; D and trimming come from the DNA. This repertoire shows roughly 230,000 clones, around 90% found once; its top ten account for 1.7%. The sequenced sample was peripheral blood. V usage is TRBV9 and J usage is TRBJ2-5; 8 nucleotides line up with TRBD2. The receptor comes from an older man with acute or convalescent COVID-19. The CDR3 here is CASSGGLVGETQYF. The CDR3 nucleotides are TGTGCCAGCAGCGGGGGACTAGTCGGTGAGACCCAGTACTTC.